The rows below give T cell receptor beta chains drawn from one sample of a study of T cell changes during pregnancy in multiple sclerosis. This table comes from immunoSEQ multiplex PCR, and its TCRdb copy is limited to in-frame clones, with some not included. The table lists 91,000 or so clones, over 80% of them singletons, with around 2% in the top ten. The sample consisted of peripheral blood, taken after pregnancy. Every receptor here comes from a female donor with multiple sclerosis, enrolled in a pregnancy study. CDR3s include the opening cysteine and the closing phenylalanine or tryptophan. D genes are given only for firm matches. Clone size is not always given. Where it is, it says once, few, many or a class for expanded clones.

d_call clone_size j_call v_call cdr3_aa cdr3_nt
NA once TRBJ2-3 TRBV5-4 CASSSQSAVADTQYF TGTGCCAGCAGCTCCCAGTCTGCCGTGGCAGATACGCAGTATTTT
TRBD2 NA TRBJ2-1 TRBV2 CASSAVPALAKLF TGTGCCAGCTCTGCGGTCCCCGCACTAGCGAAGCTCTTC
TRBD1 NA TRBJ2-3 TRBV25-1 CASSEMGQGTDTQYF TGTGCCAGCAGTGAAATGGGACAGGGGACAGATACGCAGTATTTT
TRBD2 NA TRBJ2-1 TRBV5-1 CASSPGGTTDSYNEQFF TGCGCCAGCAGCCCGGGCGGGACTACAGACTCCTACAATGAGCAGTTCTTC
TRBD1 NA TRBJ1-1 TRBV25-1 CASTWTGWKEAFF TGTGCCAGCACCTGGACAGGGTGGAAAGAAGCTTTCTTT
TRBD1 NA TRBJ1-1 TRBV27 CASSRGTGGLNTEAFF TGTGCCAGCAGTAGGGGGACAGGGGGCCTTAACACTGAAGCTTTCTTT
TRBD1 NA TRBJ1-2 TRBV2 CATVDREDYGYTF TGTGCCACCGTAGACAGGGAGGACTATGGCTACACCTTC
NA NA TRBJ1-3 TRBV5-1 CASSLVGGRNTIYF TGCGCCAGCAGCTTGGTAGGAGGGAGAAACACCATATATTTT
NA few TRBJ1-4 TRBV27 CASSLLTDKGQLFF TGTGCCAGCAGTTTATTGACCGATAAGGGGCAACTGTTTTTT
TRBD1 NA TRBJ1-2 TRBV5-6 CASSTSRDRDGGYTF TGTGCCAGCAGTACGTCCCGGGACAGGGATGGTGGCTACACCTTC
TRBD2 NA TRBJ2-3 TRBV4-2 CASSYGGDRTDTQYF TGTGCCAGCAGTTACGGGGGGGATCGCACAGATACGCAGTATTTT
TRBD1 NA TRBJ1-2 TRBV6-5 CASRYQTGGRGYTF TGTGCCAGCAGGTATCAGACAGGGGGGAGAGGCTACACCTTC
NA NA TRBJ1-2 TRBV4-2 CASSQQGPGNDYGYTF TGTGCCAGCAGCCAACAGGGGCCGGGAAATGACTATGGCTACACCTTC
TRBD2 NA TRBJ2-3 TRBV5-6 CASSLPLAGGPEEDTQYF TGTGCCAGCAGCCTACCTCTAGCGGGAGGGCCGGAGGAGGATACGCAGTATTTT
NA NA TRBJ2-7 TRBV6-1 CASSRLDFYEQYF TGTGCCAGCAGTAGACTAGATTTCTACGAGCAGTACTTC
TRBD1 NA TRBJ2-7 TRBV6-5 CASSRDSYEQYF TGTGCCAGCAGCCGGGACAGCTACGAGCAGTACTTC
TRBD1 NA TRBJ1-1 TRBV4-1 CASSHGQGAGVEAFF TGCGCCAGCAGCCACGGACAGGGGGCAGGGGTTGAAGCTTTCTTT
NA NA TRBJ1-1 TRBV11-2 CASSLGRTYTEVFF TGTGCCAGCAGCTTAGGGAGGACGTACACTGAAGTTTTCTTT
TRBD2 NA TRBJ2-1 TRBV10-3 CAISPILGLAGTLNEQFF TGTGCCATCAGCCCGATCTTAGGACTAGCGGGGACCCTCAATGAGCAGTTCTTC
TRBD2 NA TRBJ2-1 TRBV27 CASTGTSGSNEQFF TGTGCCAGCACCGGGACTAGCGGGAGTAATGAGCAGTTCTTC
NA NA TRBJ1-5 TRBV7-2 CASSTGHSGQPQHF TGTGCCAGCAGCACAGGACATTCGGGTCAGCCCCAGCATTTT
NA NA TRBJ1-3 TRBV7-9 CASKTDGNSGNTIYF TGTGCCAGCAAGACAGATGGCAACTCTGGAAACACCATATATTTT
TRBD2 NA TRBJ2-3 TRBV9 CASSVVTGGRTDTQYF TGTGCCAGCAGCGTAGTGACGGGAGGGAGAACAGATACGCAGTATTTT